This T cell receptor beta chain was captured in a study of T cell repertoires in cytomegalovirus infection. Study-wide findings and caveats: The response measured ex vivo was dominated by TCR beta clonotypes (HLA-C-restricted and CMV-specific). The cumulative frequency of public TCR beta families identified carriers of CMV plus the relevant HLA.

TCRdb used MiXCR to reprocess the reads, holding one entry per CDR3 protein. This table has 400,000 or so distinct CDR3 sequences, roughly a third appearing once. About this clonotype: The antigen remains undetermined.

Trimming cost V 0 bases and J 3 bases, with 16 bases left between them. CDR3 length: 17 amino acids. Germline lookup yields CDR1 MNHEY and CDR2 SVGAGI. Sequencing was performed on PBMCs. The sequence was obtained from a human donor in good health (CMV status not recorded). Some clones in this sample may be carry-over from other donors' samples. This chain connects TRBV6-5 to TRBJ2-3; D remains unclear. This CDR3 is CASSYSGQEGTTDTQYF. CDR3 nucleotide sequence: TGTGCCAGCAGTTACTCTGGGCAGGAAGGTACAACAGATACGCAGTATTTT.